These 9 T cell receptor beta chains were all obtained from the same sample, sequenced in a study of Ad26.COV2.S vaccination and SARS-CoV-2 variants. Treatment described: some 20 received Ad26.COV2.S at low or high dose, single or two shots; roughly five received placebo; per-sample allocation not given. The study sampled participants on day 63 after the first vaccine or placebo injection. Sequencing was performed with immunoSEQ multiplex PCR; in TCRdb, only in-frame clones are kept and a portion is missing. The sample has 300,000 to 400,000 clones, about nine tenths seen once. Sequenced material: peripheral blood, taken in a trial of Ad26.COV2.S vaccine versus placebo. The receptors were sampled from a person between 18 and 65 years old who received the Ad26.COV2.S COVID-19 vaccine or a placebo.

The genes are TRBV5-1 and TRBJ2-3; 15 bases align to TRBD2. Germline lookup yields CDR1 SGHRS and CDR2 YFSETQ. With 0 bases clipped from V and 3 bases from J, the junction kept 5 bases outside the gene matches. The CDR3 has 18 residues. The DNA of the CDR3 is TGCGCCAGCAGCTTGGCCGGACTAGCGGGAGGGCCAACAGATACGCAGTATTTT. Translated: CASSLAGLAGGPTDTQYF.

V usage is TRBV30 and J usage is TRBJ1-1; D remains ambiguous. V lost 5 bases and J 2 bases, leaving 9 bases between the germline ends. Germline V gene lookup returns CDR1 GTSNPN and CDR2 SVGIG (reference sequence). The CDR3 loop spans 12 amino acids. The CDR3: CAWGLHNTEAFF. CDR3 in DNA: TGTGCCTGGGGCTTGCACAACACTGAAGCTTTCTTT.

V gene TRBV5-1 combines with J gene TRBJ1-1; tentatively, D is TRBD1 (5 bases). The length of the CDR3 is 17 residues. Trimming pared 0 bases from V and 4 bases from J, leaving 19 bases between. Germline V gene data show CDR1 as SGHRS and CDR2 as YFSETQ. CDR3 region: CASSLDQGGALGTEAFF. CDR3 coding DNA: TGCGCCAGCAGCTTGGACCAGGGAGGAGCCTTAGGCACTGAAGCTTTCTTT.

The chain links TRBV19 to TRBJ1-5, with 9 bases identical to TRBD1. V lost 3 bases and J lost 6; bases outside the gene matches: 3. CDR3 size: 14 residues. Looked up from germline, CDR1 is LNHDA and CDR2 is SQIVND (reference sequence). The CDR3 DNA sequence: TGTGCCAGTAGTATCTTGACAGGGGGTCAGCCCCAGCATTTT. It is translated as CASSILTGGQPQHF.

V and J are TRBV6-2 or TRBV6-3 and TRBJ2-5; possibly TRBD2 for D (6 bases). In germline, CDR1 is MNHEY, CDR2 SVGEGT. The CDR3 has 14 residues. The ends were cut back, 2 bases at V and 4 bases at J, with 11 bases in the middle. Written as DNA, the CDR3 is TGTGCCAGCAGTTACACTAGCCGCAGAGAGACCCAGTACTTC. Translated, it gives CASSYTSRRETQYF.

This chain uses TRBV20-1 with TRBJ2-1, with 12 bases lining up with TRBD2. Germline V gene sequence: CDR1 DFQATT, CDR2 SNEGSKA (reference sequence). Trimming cost V 3 bases and J 0 bases; bases outside gene matches: 6. The CDR3 runs to 17 residues. CDR3 DNA: TGCAGTGCTAGTGGACTAGCGGGGCCGAGCTCCTACAATGAGCAGTTCTTC. This translates into CSASGLAGPSSYNEQFF.

The gene calls are TRBV11-2 and TRBJ2-3; 8 bases are shared with TRBD1. In germline, CDR1 is SGHAT, CDR2 FQNNGV. This CDR3 has 15 amino acids. J lost 8 bases, V lost 1 base, and 8 bases had no gene match. CDR3 region: CASSLAIGTGPTQYF. CDR3 nucleotide sequence: TGTGCCAGCAGCTTAGCGATAGGGACAGGTCCTACGCAGTATTTT.

The chain combines TRBV5-8 with TRBJ2-3; 11 bases are a match to TRBD2. The CDR3 loop spans 15 amino acids. V trimming: 4 bases; J trimming: 0 bases; junction bases outside the gene matches: 1. CDR1 is SGHTS, CDR2 YDEGEE, per germline. CDR3: CASSRTSGSTDTQYF. CDR3 nucleotide sequence: TGTGCCAGCAGCCGGACTAGCGGGAGCACAGATACGCAGTATTTT.

J is TRBJ2-1 and V is TRBV13, with 8 bases lining up with TRBD2. Germline assignment: CDR1 PRHDT and CDR2 FYEKMQ (reference sequence). V was pared by 3 bases and J by 7 bases, with 5 bases of the junction left unmatched. CDR3 length: 14 amino acids. The CDR3 bases are TGTGCCAGCAGCTTCTCGGGGGGGCGAAATGAGCAGTTCTTC. Translated, it gives CASSFSGGRNEQFF.